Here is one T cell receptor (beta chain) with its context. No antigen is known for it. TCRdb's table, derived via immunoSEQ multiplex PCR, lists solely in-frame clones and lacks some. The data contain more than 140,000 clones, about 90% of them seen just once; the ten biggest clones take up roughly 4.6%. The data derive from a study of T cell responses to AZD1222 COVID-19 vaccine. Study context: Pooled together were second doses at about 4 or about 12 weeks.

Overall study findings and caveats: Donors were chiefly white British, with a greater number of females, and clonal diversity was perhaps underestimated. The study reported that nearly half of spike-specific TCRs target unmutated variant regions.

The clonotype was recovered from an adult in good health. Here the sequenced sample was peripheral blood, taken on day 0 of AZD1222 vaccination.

This CDR3 reads CASSNTGPEQYF. The CDR3 DNA is TGTGCCAGCAGCAATACAGGGCCCGAGCAGTACTTC. The chain has TRBV6-2 or TRBV6-3 and TRBJ2-7, with D tentatively TRBD1 (6 bases). The CDR3 runs 12 residues. Trimming took off 6 bases at V and 6 bases at J, with 12 bases between the two ends. Germline CDR1 is MNHEY and CDR2 is SVGEGT.